This T cell receptor beta chain was recorded in a study of molecular identifiers for immune sequencing clone quantification. Study-level points and caveats: In naive cells, clones above 20 RNA copies held under 1% of molecules, whereas in effector cells they held over 99%. Barcode-sharing identical TCR molecules could underestimate highly expanded clone sizes. More than 850,000 naive cells reportedly did not prevent detection of spiked Jurkat TCR RNA from one cell.

As to this clonotype: Its antigen is not known. A much larger clone lies a single base off, so this may be a read error.

V was pared by 4 bases and J by 7 bases, with 18 bases of the junction left unmatched. Germline CDR1 is SEHNR and CDR2 is FQNEAQ (reference sequence). This CDR3 comprises 19 residues. The use of previously described methods and listed TCR primers produced the bulk TCR libraries. TCRdb analysed the PCR reads with MiXCR anew, one entry per CDR3 protein. The sample shows about 640,000 distinct CDR3 sequences, 20% of them seen only once. This chain uses TRBV7-9 with TRBJ2-7; 14 bases align to TRBD2. Material: naive CD8+ T cells from blood, with Jurkat cell RNA spiked in. Subset: FACS-sorted CD8+CD4-CCR7+CD45RA+ naive T cells. The sequence came from a human donor in good health. Some libraries in this study had Jurkat cell RNA spiked in. CDR3 sequence: CASSSQSGTSGSLTYEQYF. CDR3 sequence (DNA): TGTGCCAGCAGCTCTCAGTCCGGGACTAGCGGGAGTCTGACGTATGAGCAGTACTTC. Filled out from reference TRBV7-9 and TRBJ2-7, the complete variable domain reads DTGVSQNPRHKITKRGQNVTFRCDPISEHNRLYWYRQTLGQGPEFLTYFQNEAQLEKSRLLSDRFSAERPKGSFSTLEIQRTEQGDSAMYLCASSSQSGTSGSLTYEQYFGPGTRLTVT.